The 27 T cell receptor beta chains presented below share a single source sample, sequenced in a study of metastatic and nonmetastatic thyroid tumors. With MiXCR, TCRdb reprocessed the PCR reads. The data contain about 30,000 clones, roughly 29% of them singletons. Until they underwent thyroid surgery, no patient had received any treatment. The sequenced sample was blood. The receptor source for this set is a female donor with papillary thyroid cancer or a benign thyroid nodule (not recorded which). Some clones in this sample may be carry-over from other donors' samples.

The chain combines TRBV19 with TRBJ2-1; a possible D gene is TRBD2 (6 bases). The CDR3 spans 15 residues. Germline V CDR1 and CDR2: LNHDA, SQIVND (reference sequence). V dropped 8 bases and J dropped 3 bases, with 17 bases sitting between them. CDR3 sequence (DNA): TGTGCCAGTTCCACCGGGACTTCCCTCTACAATGAGCAGTTCTTC. Amino acid sequence: CASSTGTSLYNEQFF.

The V gene is TRBV24-1, the J gene TRBJ1-2; D is perhaps TRBD1 (6 bases). The length of the CDR3 is 15 residues. V was clipped by 5 bases and J by 2 bases, with 14 bases between them. Germline CDR1 reads KGHDR; CDR2 reads SFDVKD. The CDR3 nucleotides read TGTGCCACCAGTGGAGGGGGGCAGTCGAACTATGGCTACACCTTC. The encoded protein is CATSGGGQSNYGYTF.

As concerns this clone: Other DNA sequences in the sample encode the same CDR3. V usage is TRBV28 and J usage is TRBJ2-1; possibly TRBD2 for D (6 bases). CDR3 size: 17 residues. The germline CDR1 and CDR2 sequences are MDHEN and SYDVKM. Trimming left V 4 bases short and J 10 bases short, with 26 bases between. The chain's CDR3 is CASSSLDPGLPAEEQFF. The DNA for the CDR3 is TGTGCCAGCAGTTCTCTGGATCCGGGACTGCCGGCGGAAGAGCAGTTCTTC.

The chain couples TRBV20-1 to TRBJ2-1; 11 nucleotides match TRBD2. This CDR3 region has 14 residues. The V gene end was trimmed by 6 bases and the J gene end by 8 bases; junction bases not matched to a gene: 9. Germline-derived CDR1 and CDR2 are DFQATT and SNEGSKA (reference sequence). The CDR3 nucleotides read TGCAGTGCCACCGATAGCGGGAGGGCCGATGAGCAGTTCTTC. Translated: CSATDSGRADEQFF.

This chain connects TRBV11-3 to TRBJ2-2; 7 bases fit TRBD2. The V segment lost 5 bases and the J segment 5 bases; nucleotides outside the gene matches: 8. Germline V gene sequence: CDR1 SGHNT, CDR2 YENEEA. The CDR3 runs 15 residues. CDR3 sequence reads: CASSTSSGWTGELFF. The CDR3 nucleotides read TGTGCCAGCAGCACGTCTAGCGGTTGGACCGGGGAGCTGTTTTTT.

As concerns this clone: One end of the junction is discordant with germline, which a read error may explain. This chain links TRBV5-1 with TRBJ2-2; the D call may be TRBD1 or TRBD2 (5 bases each). This CDR3 contains 16 residues. The V gene's germline CDR1 is SGHRS and CDR2 YFSETQ. CDR3 sequence (DNA): TGCGCCAGCAGCTTAACACAACAGGTCATGGCCGGGGAACTGTTTTTT. It encodes CASSLTQQVMAGELFF.

The genes are TRBV5-1 and TRBJ2-6; D is perhaps TRBD1 (6 bases). This CDR3 region has 16 residues. CDR1 and CDR2 (germline): SGHRS, YFSETQ. The V and J ends lost 4 bases and 4 bases respectively, with 15 bases between them. The CDR3, as DNA: TGCGCCAGCAGCGCCAGACCAGGGGAGGGGGCCAACGTCCTGACTTTC. Protein: CASSARPGEGANVLTF.

At least ten counts were recorded for this clone. CDR3 amino acids: CASSLFSASAEAFF. The CDR3 nucleotides read TGTGCCAGCAGTTTATTTTCTGCTAGCGCTGAAGCTTTCTTT. This chain joins TRBV28 and TRBJ1-1; D ambiguous. This CDR3 has 14 residues. Germline CDR1 reads MDHEN; CDR2 reads SYDVKM. Trimming left V 1 base short and J 6 bases short, with 12 bases between.

This clone was picked up a small number of times. In nucleotides, the CDR3 is TGCAGTGCCCAGTCAGGCATTCAGTACTTC. Translated, it gives CSAQSGIQYF. The chain recombines TRBV20-1 with TRBJ2-4; D unresolved. Germline V lookup: CDR1 DFQATT, CDR2 SNEGSKA (reference sequence). V dropped 6 bases and J dropped 9 bases, with 9 bases sitting between them. The CDR3 contains 10 residues.

This rearrangement joins TRBV20-1 to TRBJ2-7; 10 bases match TRBD2. Germline V gene sequence: CDR1 DFQATT, CDR2 SNEGSKA (reference sequence). Unmatched junction bases numbered 10, after V lost 1 base and J lost 4 bases. The CDR3 is made up of 16 amino acids. As DNA, the CDR3 is TGCAGTGCTAGAGCCCTCCTCCTAGCGGGAGATTACGAGCAGTACTTC. Translated, it gives CSARALLLAGDYEQYF.

V gene TRBV11-3 combines with J gene TRBJ2-2, with D perhaps matching TRBD1 (5 bases). V gave up 3 bases and J gave up 5 bases, with 13 bases separating them. Germline CDR1 reads SGHNT; CDR2 reads YENEEA. This CDR3 has 15 amino acids. The CDR3 sequence: CASSLDLRATGELFF. CDR3 DNA: TGTGCCAGCAGCTTGGACCTCAGGGCGACCGGGGAGCTGTTTTTT.

This chain joins TRBV5-1 and TRBJ2-1; D is perhaps TRBD1 (6 bases). The V gene lost 5 bases and the J gene lost 4 bases, with 16 bases spanning the gap. CDR1 is SGHRS and CDR2 is YFSETQ in the germline V gene. This CDR3 has 15 residues. CDR3 loop: CASSTRLQGYNEQFF. CDR3 DNA: TGCGCCAGCAGTACGAGGCTCCAGGGGTACAATGAGCAGTTCTTC.

This chain uses TRBV10-1 with TRBJ2-3; D possibly corresponds to TRBD2 (5 bases). V dropped 10 bases and J dropped 0 bases, with 14 bases sitting between them. Germline V lookup: CDR1 WNHNN, CDR2 SYGVQD (reference sequence). CDR3 length: 14 residues. CDR3 DNA: TGCGCCACCCGCCCGGGGTATAGCACAGATACGCAGTATTTT. It specifies CATRPGYSTDTQYF.

The genes are TRBV4-2 and TRBJ2-3; D unclear. Trimming took 0 bases from V and 1 from J, leaving 11 bases between them. CDR1 LGHNA and CDR2 YNFKEQ come from the germline V gene. The length of the CDR3 is 16 residues. CDR3 amino acids: CASSQDMLTGTDTQYF. Written as DNA, the CDR3 is TGTGCCAGCAGCCAAGATATGCTCACCGGCACAGATACGCAGTATTTT.

The rearrangement joins TRBV5-1 to TRBJ2-5; either TRBD1 or TRBD2 may fit D (5 bases each). The germline V and J ends were trimmed by 0 bases and 0 bases, with 12 bases remaining between them. CDR1 and CDR2 from the germline V gene are SGHRS and YFSETQ. The CDR3 length is 16 residues. The CDR3 sequence: CASSLVRGPHQETQYF. DNA for the CDR3: TGCGCCAGCAGCTTGGTCCGGGGCCCCCACCAAGAGACCCAGTACTTC. The whole variable domain, filled in from reference TRBV5-1 and TRBJ2-5, reads KAGVTQTPRYLIKTRGQQVTLSCSPISGHRSVSWYQQTPGQGLQFLFEYFSETQRNKGNFPGRFSGRQFSNSRSEMNVSTLELGDSALYLCASSLVRGPHQETQYFGPGTRLLVL.

The genes are TRBV4-1 and TRBJ2-3; 7 bases line up with TRBD2. This CDR3 has 15 amino acids. CDR1 is MGHRA, CDR2 YSYEKL, per germline. With V trimmed by 3 bases and J by 2 bases, 5 bases remained unmatched. The CDR3 DNA follows: TGCGCCAGCAGCCAGATACTAGCGTCCACAGATACGCAGTATTTT. Its translation: CASSQILASTDTQYF.

The chain couples TRBV20-1 to TRBJ2-1, with 11 bases identical to TRBD2. CDR1 and CDR2 from the germline V gene are DFQATT and SNEGSKA (reference sequence). The CDR3 has 15 amino acids. Trimming cost V 5 bases and J 8 bases; bases outside gene matches: 11. CDR3 nucleotide sequence: TGCAGTGCTTGGAATAGCGGGAGGGCAAGTGATGAGCAGTTCTTC. It yields the protein CSAWNSGRASDEQFF.

This chain connects TRBV7-2 to TRBJ2-3; no definite D call. This CDR3 contains 14 residues. Trimming pared 2 bases from V and 1 base from J, leaving 7 bases between. Germline V gives CDR1 SGHTA, CDR2 FQGNSA. This CDR3 reads CASSLTLGTDTQYF. CDR3 bases: TGTGCCAGCAGCTTAACCCTAGGCACAGATACGCAGTATTTT.

This clone was counted at least ten times. V usage is TRBV7-9 and J usage is TRBJ2-1, with D unclear. Trimming removed 6 bases from V and 5 bases from J, with 8 bases in between. Germline-derived CDR1 and CDR2 are SEHNR and FQNEAQ (reference sequence). CDR3 length: 12 amino acids. CDR3 region: CASSSIHNEQFF. DNA for the CDR3: TGTGCCAGCAGTTCGATCCACAATGAGCAGTTCTTC.

For this clone: A junction boundary mismatches the germline segment, possibly from a read error. The chain uses TRBV15 and TRBJ1-4; 7 bases agree with TRBD1. Germline V gene sequence: CDR1 LNHNV, CDR2 YYDKDF (reference sequence). The length of the CDR3 is 14 residues. The chain's CDR3 is CATCREGAGEKLFF. CDR3 bases: TGTGCCACCTGCAGAGAGGGGGCTGGGGAGAAACTGTTTTTT.

This chain connects TRBV6-1 to TRBJ1-2; the match to TRBD1 covers 10 bases. The V segment lost 3 bases and the J segment 4 bases; nucleotides outside the gene matches: 8. The CDR3 has 16 amino acids. Looked up from germline, CDR1 is MNHNS and CDR2 is SASEGT. The chain's CDR3 is CASSEMTGGGLYGYTF. DNA for the CDR3: TGTGCCAGCAGTGAGATGACAGGGGGCGGACTCTATGGCTACACCTTC.

J is TRBJ2-7 and V is TRBV5-1, with 8 bases matching TRBD2. The CDR3 runs to 17 residues. Germline trimming cut 6 bases from V and 4 bases from J; bases unmatched to any gene: 18. Germline lookup yields CDR1 SGHRS and CDR2 YFSETQ. The CDR3 region is CASTSDYREGIGYEQYF. CDR3 DNA sequence: TGCGCCAGCACCTCGGACTATCGGGAGGGAATCGGGTACGAGCAGTACTTC.

The table lists this clone with many counts. The chain employs TRBV29-1 and TRBJ2-5; TRBD1 might be the D (6 bases). V was pared by 4 bases and J by 2 bases, with 14 bases between. CDR1 and CDR2 from the germline V gene are SQVTM and ANQGSEA. This CDR3 spans 14 amino acids. Here the CDR3 DNA reads TGCAGCGTTGGGATACAGGGTTTTCAAGAGACCCAGTACTTC. Its translation: CSVGIQGFQETQYF.

This clone was counted many times. The chain uses TRBV5-4 and TRBJ2-1; 12 bases agree with TRBD2. The germline V gene encodes CDR1 SGHNT and CDR2 YYREEE (reference sequence). J was trimmed by 4 bases and V by 4 bases; bases with no gene match: 3. The CDR3 is 15 amino acids. CDR3: CASSPGLAGYNEQFF. In DNA, the CDR3 is TGTGCCAGCAGCCCGGGACTAGCGGGTTACAATGAGCAGTTCTTC.

The table lists this clone with many counts. The chain joins TRBV6-1 to TRBJ2-1; TRBD2 matches at 13 bases. CDR3 size: 15 residues. Germline V CDR1 and CDR2: MNHNS, SASEGT. Germline trimming cut 4 bases from V and 4 bases from J; bases unmatched to any gene: 1. CDR3 sequence (DNA): TGTGCCAGCAGTGTACTAGCGGGAGGGTACAATGAGCAGTTCTTC. Translated, it gives CASSVLAGGYNEQFF.

A few counts support this clone. The chain is built from TRBV2 and TRBJ2-3; TRBD2 matches 11 bases. The J segment lost 2 bases and the V segment lost 7 bases, leaving 14 bases of the junction unmatched. Germline V CDR1 and CDR2: SNHLY, FYNNEI. The CDR3 sequence is 18 residues long. The CDR3 DNA sequence: TGTGCCAGCAACGACGGGACTAGCGGAACAAGCCACACAGATACGCAGTATTTT. Its translation is CASNDGTSGTSHTDTQYF.

This clone was seen only a few times. The chain employs TRBV10-3 and TRBJ2-1, with 7 bases aligning to TRBD2. Germline V lookup: CDR1 ENHRY, CDR2 SYGVKD. The junction had 1 base not matched to a gene; V was cut back by 2 bases and J by 3 bases. This CDR3 contains 14 residues. The CDR3, as DNA: TGTGCCATCAGTGAGCAGCGGGACTACAATGAGCAGTTCTTC. Translating gives CAISEQRDYNEQFF.